Here is one T cell receptor beta chain with its context. The antigen remains unidentified. Trimming took off 3 bases at V and 3 bases at J, with 9 bases between the two ends. This CDR3 contains 13 residues. Germline V gene data show CDR1 as ENHRY and CDR2 as SYGVKD. TCRdb ran MiXCR on the reads and lists one entry per CDR3 protein. Of around 530,000 distinct CDR3 sequences listed, less than 30% are singletons. The data originate from a study of T cell repertoires in cytomegalovirus infection. Study context: Indications came from public TCR beta signatures; they pointed to CMV infection and to a matching HLA type.

General study results and limits: Across the ex vivo response, the dominant clonotypes were HLA-C-restricted CMV-specific TCR beta clonotypes.

The source is a human donor in good health (CMV status not recorded). Some clones in this sample may be carry-over from other donors' samples. Material: PBMCs. V is TRBV10-3 and J is TRBJ2-7; D is uncertain. CDR3: CAISDGRLYEQYF. CDR3 nucleotide sequence: TGTGCCATCAGTGACGGGCGGCTCTACGAGCAGTACTTC.